Below, 14 T cell receptor beta chains from the same sample are listed, as sequenced in a study of early T cells in non-severe SARS-CoV-2 infection. TCRdb redid the calling of the 5' RACE reads with MiXCR, one entry per CDR3 protein. The sample carries more than 65,000 distinct CDR3 sequences, around 12% recorded once. Sequenced material: whole blood. The receptors derive from an adult who was a healthcare worker with PCR-confirmed SARS-CoV-2 infection or an uninfected control (not recorded which).

This clonotype came up many times. The gene calls are TRBV5-1 and TRBJ1-2, with D unclear. Looked up from germline, CDR1 is SGHRS and CDR2 is YFSETQ. Between the trimmed V and J ends, which lost 4 bases and 2 bases, there was a span of 9 bases. This CDR3 contains 13 residues. CDR3 coding DNA: TGCGCCAGCAGCCCGGATGCAAACTATGGCTACACCTTC. This gives the protein CASSPDANYGYTF.

This clonotype was counted ten times or more. This chain joins TRBV4-3 and TRBJ2-1, with TRBD2 matching over 10 bases. Germline V CDR1 and CDR2: LGHNA, YSLEER. The J segment lost 2 bases and the V segment lost 2 bases, leaving 3 bases of the junction unmatched. This CDR3 contains 16 residues. DNA of the CDR3: TGCGCCAGCAGCCAACAAGCGGGAGGGACCTACAATGAGCAGTTCTTC. Translating it yields CASSQQAGGTYNEQFF.

This clonotype has at least ten counts. CDR3 nucleotide sequence: TGTGCCAGCAGCACCCTGGACAGGGTCACCGGGGAGCTGTTTTTT. This sequence encodes CASSTLDRVTGELFF. This chain joins TRBV9 and TRBJ2-2; 8 bases are a match to TRBD1. Germline trimming cut 4 bases from V and 4 bases from J; bases unmatched to any gene: 6. CDR3 length equals 15 residues. Looked up from germline, CDR1 is SGDLS and CDR2 is YYNGEE.

This clonotype was observed many times. The rearrangement uses TRBV2 and TRBJ2-5; 7 bases match TRBD1. This CDR3 region has 14 residues. Losses at the gene ends were 8 bases for V and 0 bases for J; bases not matched to a gene: 6. CDR1 and CDR2 (germline): SNHLY, FYNNEI. CDR3 DNA: TGTGCCAGCCGGGACAGTACAAACCAAGAGACCCAGTACTTC. It specifies CASRDSTNQETQYF.

There are many counts of this clonotype. The rearrangement joins TRBV7-9 to TRBJ2-5; D may be TRBD2 (6 bases). Germline CDR1 reads SEHNR; CDR2 reads FQNEAQ (reference sequence). CDR3 length: 14 amino acids. Trimming left V 1 base short and J 4 bases short, with 10 bases between. The DNA of the CDR3 is TGTGCCAGCAGCTTAGGCGGGGATGTAGAGACCCAGTACTTC. This translates into CASSLGGDVETQYF.

This clonotype was observed at least ten times. The rearrangement joins TRBV18 to TRBJ1-5; D uncertain. The CDR3 totals 14 residues. V lost 2 bases, J lost 3 bases, and 8 bases lay in between. Germline V gene sequence: CDR1 KGHSH, CDR2 LQKENI. Written as DNA, the CDR3 is TGTGCCAGCTCACCAGGCCTGGACAATCAGCCCCAGCATTTT. Residues: CASSPGLDNQPQHF.

This clonotype appeared a few times. This chain uses TRBV28 with TRBJ1-1, with TRBD1 as a possible D gene (6 bases). Germline lookup yields CDR1 MDHEN and CDR2 SYDVKM. The germline V and J ends were trimmed by 4 bases and 13 bases, with 25 bases remaining between them. This CDR3 has 15 residues. The CDR3 coding sequence is TGTGCCAGCAGTTCCATCCGCGGGGGACAACTCGTGCTTTTCTTT. Translated, it gives CASSSIRGGQLVLFF.

About this clonotype: A much more abundant neighbour one base away suggests this may be a read error. The rearrangement uses TRBV12-3 or TRBV12-4 and TRBJ2-1, with D uncertain. CDR3 length: 15 amino acids. Trimming shortened V by 2 bases and J by 2 bases, and 10 bases separated the two germline ends. The CDR3 is CASSLILNTYNEQFF. CDR3 nucleotides: TGTGCCAGCAGTTTAATACTAAACACCTACAATGAGCAGTTCTTC.

This clonotype was picked up many times. V gene TRBV2 combines with J gene TRBJ1-3; D perhaps matches TRBD1 (6 bases). The CDR3 contains 14 residues. V was pared by 4 bases and J by 4 bases, with 11 bases between. CDR1 and CDR2 from the germline V gene are SNHLY and FYNNEI. CDR3 DNA sequence: TGTGCCAGCAGTGGCGGGACAACAGGAAACACCATATATTTT. As protein: CASSGGTTGNTIYF.

DNA for the CDR3: TGTGCCAGCAGTTATTCACATCAGGCAACCGGGACTGAAGCTTTCTTT. It specifies CASSYSHQATGTEAFF. The J gene is TRBJ1-1, the V gene TRBV27; D remains unclear. With 4 bases removed from V and 5 bases from J, the gap between germline ends came to 20 bases. This CDR3 has 16 residues. Germline values: CDR1 MNHEY, CDR2 SMNVEV (reference sequence).

This clonotype was picked up many times. The chain has TRBV4-2 and TRBJ1-6; 9 nucleotides line up with TRBD1. V shed 0 bases and J 9 bases; nucleotides not matched to a gene: 12. CDR3 length equals 18 residues. Germline V gene sequence: CDR1 LGHNA, CDR2 YNFKEQ. Here the CDR3 DNA reads TGTGCCAGCAGCCAAGAGCGGACAGGGGCGATTCGTGCTTCACCCCTCCACTTT. This translates into CASSQERTGAIRASPLHF.

This clonotype was picked up many times. V gene TRBV5-1 combines with J gene TRBJ2-3; 10 nucleotides line up with TRBD1. The CDR3 runs to 17 residues. The V gene end was trimmed by 2 bases and the J gene end by 3 bases; junction bases not matched to a gene: 9. Germline CDR1 and CDR2: SGHRS and YFSETQ. CDR3 amino acids: CASSFPKTGGGTDTQYF. Written as DNA, the CDR3 is TGCGCCAGCAGCTTTCCCAAGACAGGGGGCGGGACAGATACGCAGTATTTT.

This clonotype was observed at least ten times. V and J are TRBV5-4 and TRBJ2-5; TRBD2 matches 12 bases. Germline V CDR1 and CDR2: SGHNT, YYREEE (reference sequence). The CDR3 runs 15 residues. Trimming took 2 bases from V and 3 from J; bases not matched to a gene: 2. Written as DNA, the CDR3 is TGTGCCAGCAGCTTTTCTAGCGGGAGGGAAGAGACCCAGTACTTC. Its protein is CASSFSSGREETQYF. The full variable domain, completed using reference TRBV5-4 and TRBJ2-5, is ETGVTQSPTHLIKTRGQQVTLRCSSQSGHNTVSWYQQALGQGPQFIFQYYREEENGRGNFPPRFSGLQFPNYSSELNVNALELDDSALYLCASSFSSGREETQYFGPGTRLLVL.

The chain carries TRBV20-1 and TRBJ1-2; 11 bases are shared with TRBD1. The length of the CDR3 is 16 residues. The ends lost 3 bases at V and 5 bases at J; junction bases unmatched: 11. Germline V CDR1 and CDR2: DFQATT, SNEGSKA (reference sequence). Written as DNA, the CDR3 is TGCAGTGCTAGTGCCGGGGACAGGGGGACCCGTTATGGCTACACCTTC. Residues: CSASAGDRGTRYGYTF.